What follows are 18 T cell receptor beta chains derived from one specimen sequenced in a study of control samples from healthy donors and cancer patients. Libraries were prepared by immunoSEQ multiplex PCR; TCRdb keeps only in-frame clonotypes and omits some of them. The sample has 50,000 to 55,000 clones; roughly 87% are singletons. Sequenced input: PBMCs. These receptors were taken from a man between 60 and 75 years old with head and neck cancer.

The chain is built from TRBV7-3 and TRBJ2-3, with 9 bases aligning to TRBD2. Looked up from germline, CDR1 is SGHTA and CDR2 is FQGTGA. The CDR3 spans 16 residues. The trim removed 5 bases at V and 0 bases at J, leaving 6 bases unmatched. The CDR3 protein is CASSPGTSYSTDTQYF. In DNA, the CDR3 is TGTGCCAGCAGCCCCGGGACTAGCTATAGCACAGATACGCAGTATTTT.

CDR3 sequence: CASSQTSGGNNEQFF. The CDR3 DNA is TGTGCCAGCAGCCAAACTAGCGGGGGGAACAATGAGCAGTTCTTC. V gene TRBV28 combines with J gene TRBJ2-1; the match to TRBD2 covers 12 bases. This CDR3 region has 15 residues. Looked up from germline, CDR1 is MDHEN and CDR2 is SYDVKM. Unmatched junction bases numbered 5, after V lost 6 bases and J lost 5 bases.

J is TRBJ1-6 and V is TRBV5-4, with 9 bases aligning to TRBD1. The CDR3 sequence is 15 residues long. Germline CDR1 reads SGHNT; CDR2 reads YYREEE (reference sequence). Trimming cost V 2 bases and J 10 bases; bases outside gene matches: 7. The CDR3 spells CASSLGDRVSSPLHF. The CDR3 DNA is TGTGCCAGCAGCTTAGGGGACAGGGTATCATCACCCCTCCACTTT.

This chain joins TRBV19 and TRBJ1-2; possibly TRBD1 for D (6 bases). Germline CDR1 reads LNHDA; CDR2 reads SQIVND (reference sequence). CDR3 length: 14 amino acids. V dropped 3 bases and J dropped 7 bases, with 15 bases sitting between them. This CDR3 is CASSIDGGRSGYTF. CDR3 nucleotide sequence: TGTGCCAGTAGTATTGATGGGGGCCGGAGTGGCTACACCTTC.

This clone has only a few counts. The chain combines TRBV27 with TRBJ2-3; possible D gene TRBD2, 5 bases. Germline V lookup: CDR1 MNHEY, CDR2 SMNVEV (reference sequence). The CDR3 runs to 13 residues. V was pared by 6 bases and J by 2 bases, with 9 bases between. CDR3 sequence: CASRGSSTDTQYF. In nucleotides, the CDR3 is TGTGCCAGCAGAGGGAGTTCCACAGATACGCAGTATTTT.

About this clone itself: The same CDR3 can be traced to other DNA sequences in this sample. The rearrangement links TRBV28 to TRBJ1-3; no clear D gene. The V gene lost 3 bases and the J gene lost 4 bases, with 4 bases spanning the gap. CDR1 and CDR2 (germline): MDHEN, SYDVKM. The CDR3 contains 12 residues. CDR3: CASSLVGNTIYF. CDR3 coding DNA: TGTGCCAGCAGTTTGGTAGGAAACACCATATATTTT.

This clone was counted a single time. The rearrangement joins TRBV6-5 to TRBJ1-3; TRBD1 aligns across 9 bases. V shed 5 bases, J shed 4 bases, and the junction held 3 bases outside the gene matches. This CDR3 region has 14 residues. CDR1 is MNHEY and CDR2 is SVGAGI in the germline V gene. The chain's CDR3 is CASSMTGGGNTIYF. The CDR3, as DNA: TGTGCCAGCAGTATGACAGGGGGGGGAAACACCATATATTTT.

The J gene is TRBJ1-5, the V gene TRBV6-5, with 8 bases aligning to TRBD1. There are 16 residues in the CDR3. The J segment lost 1 base and the V segment lost 4 bases, leaving 6 bases of the junction unmatched. Germline values: CDR1 MNHEY, CDR2 SVGAGI. The CDR3, as DNA: TGTGCCAGCAGTTTCCGACAGGGGACAAGCAATCAGCCCCAGCATTTT. It encodes CASSFRQGTSNQPQHF.

The sample holds a few counts of this clone. V and J are TRBV29-1 and TRBJ1-2, with D possibly matching TRBD1 (5 bases). Trimming took 4 bases from V and 8 from J, leaving 17 bases between them. This CDR3 region has 13 residues. Germline CDR1 and CDR2: SQVTM and ANQGSEA. In DNA form, the CDR3 reads TGCAGCGTTGTTGGTGGTTCCCGGGGGGGCTACACCTTC. As protein: CSVVGGSRGGYTF. Looking up the rest from reference TRBV29-1 and TRBJ1-2 gives the full variable domain: SAVISQKPSRDICQRGTSLTIQCQVDSQVTMMFWYRQQPGQSLTLIATANQGSEATYESGFVIDKFPISRPNLTFSTLTVSNMSPEDSSIYLCSVVGGSRGGYTFGSGTRLTVV.

The gene calls are TRBV28 and TRBJ2-7, with 9 bases matching TRBD1. The CDR3 totals 16 residues. The trim removed 6 bases at V and 5 bases at J, leaving 14 bases unmatched. CDR1 MDHEN and CDR2 SYDVKM come from the germline V gene. The CDR3 is CASSLPSNRGRDEQYF. The DNA for the CDR3 is TGTGCCAGCAGCCTCCCAAGTAACAGGGGGCGCGACGAGCAGTACTTC.

This sequence joins TRBV5-6 and TRBJ2-2, with D perhaps TRBD1 or TRBD2 (5 bases each). Germline V gene data show CDR1 as SGHDT and CDR2 as YYEEEE. The CDR3 extends over 14 amino acids. The V gene lost 4 bases and the J gene lost 5 bases, with 12 bases spanning the gap. CDR3 residues: CASSPTGRTGELFF. The CDR3 DNA is TGTGCCAGCAGCCCTACGGGGCGAACCGGGGAGCTGTTTTTT.

The chain links TRBV18 to TRBJ2-1; TRBD2 matches at 11 bases. Trimming removed 4 bases from V and 1 base from J; junction bases left unmatched: 6. The CDR3 extends over 17 amino acids. In germline, CDR1 is KGHSH, CDR2 LQKENI. CDR3 DNA sequence: TGTGCCAGCTCACTACTCAGGACTAGCGGGTCCTACAATGAGCAGTTCTTC. Residues: CASSLLRTSGSYNEQFF.

The chain is built from TRBV7-2 and TRBJ2-7; 7 bases match TRBD2. This CDR3 is built from 14 residues. Germline CDR1 reads SGHTA; CDR2 reads FQGNSA. The junction had 2 bases not matched to a gene; V was cut back by 2 bases and J by 1 base. CDR3 coding DNA: TGTGCCAGCAGCTTAAGCGGGACTTCCTACGAGCAGTACTTC. Protein: CASSLSGTSYEQYF.

The chain combines TRBV4-3 with TRBJ1-1; TRBD1 is a possible D gene (6 bases). The CDR3 covers 14 residues. V lost 6 bases and J 0 bases, leaving 11 bases between the germline ends. Looked up from germline, CDR1 is LGHNA and CDR2 is YSLEER. The DNA of the CDR3 is TGCGCCAGCAGATCAGGGGTAATGAACACTGAAGCTTTCTTT. Translation: CASRSGVMNTEAFF.

The chain couples TRBV6-4 to TRBJ1-1; 9 bases are shared with TRBD1. V was clipped by 3 bases and J by 4 bases; unmatched bases: 9. From germline, CDR1 is MRHNA and CDR2 SNTAGT. The CDR3 length is 16 residues. CDR3 region: CASSEQRTGVATEAFF. DNA for the CDR3: TGTGCCAGCAGTGAACAGAGGACAGGGGTAGCCACTGAAGCTTTCTTT.

The chain employs TRBV30 and TRBJ2-7; D perhaps matches TRBD1 (6 bases). Looked up from germline, CDR1 is GTSNPN and CDR2 is SVGIG (reference sequence). The CDR3 loop spans 13 amino acids. Trimming removed 0 bases at V and 6 bases at J, with 12 bases between. CDR3 residues: CAWSVNRDGEQYF. The CDR3, as DNA: TGTGCCTGGAGTGTCAACAGGGATGGCGAGCAGTACTTC.

This clone has only a few counts. V and J are TRBV7-9 and TRBJ2-7; 10 nucleotides agree with TRBD2. The CDR3 is 14 residues long. The V gene end was trimmed by 2 bases and the J gene end by 7 bases; junction bases not matched to a gene: 5. Per germline, CDR1 SEHNR and CDR2 FQNEAQ (reference sequence). CDR3 protein: CASSLSAGGGEQYF. The DNA for the CDR3 is TGTGCCAGCAGCTTATCAGCGGGAGGGGGAGAGCAGTACTTC. Looking up the rest from reference TRBV7-9 and TRBJ2-7 gives the full variable domain: DTGVSQNPRHKITKRGQNVTFRCDPISEHNRLYWYRQTLGQGPEFLTYFQNEAQLEKSRLLSDRFSAERPKGSFSTLEIQRTEQGDSAMYLCASSLSAGGGEQYFGPGTRLTVT.

The chain employs TRBV7-2 and TRBJ1-1; maybe TRBD1 (6 bases). Germline CDR1 reads SGHTA; CDR2 reads FQGNSA. The germline V and J ends were trimmed by 1 base and 5 bases, with 14 bases remaining between them. The CDR3 has 15 residues. CDR3 sequence: CASSLEWGRRTEAFF. CDR3 nucleotides: TGTGCCAGCAGCTTAGAATGGGGGCGAAGGACTGAAGCTTTCTTT.